This is a list of T cell receptor beta chains from one sample in a study of long-term antiretroviral therapy in people with HIV. The protocol was immunoSEQ multiplex PCR, while the TCRdb copy is restricted to in-frame clones and leaves out a portion. The sample includes about 15,000 clones, roughly nine tenths of them seen just once. Sample: unsorted PBMCs, taken 0.3 years after starting antiretroviral therapy. Receptors originate from a man in his fifties or sixties with HIV. The CDR3 runs from the conserved cysteine through the conserved F or W. Fields, in order: D gene, J gene, V gene, clone size, CDR3 DNA, CDR3 protein. The D gene is left open where the match is weak. Expanded clones are given a class, and other clones once, few, many or no size at all.

D gene: NA
J gene: TRBJ1-3
V gene: TRBV5-1
clone size: once
CDR3 DNA: TGCGCCAGCAGCTTGAGCCCGGGACGCAAGGCGAGTTCTGGAAACACCATATATTTT
CDR3 protein: CASSLSPGRKASSGNTIYF

D gene: NA
J gene: TRBJ1-2
V gene: TRBV15
clone size: NA
CDR3 DNA: TGTGCCACCAGCAACAGGTTACCATATGGCTACACCTTC
CDR3 protein: CATSNRLPYGYTF

D gene: TRBD1
J gene: TRBJ2-3
V gene: TRBV5-4
clone size: once
CDR3 DNA: TGTGCCAGCAGCTTAAACGGACAGGTAGATACGCAGTATTTT
CDR3 protein: CASSLNGQVDTQYF

D gene: NA
J gene: TRBJ1-4
V gene: TRBV11-2
clone size: NA
CDR3 DNA: TGTGCCAGCACCCTCACCCGGGGGGCAGGGGAAAAACTGTTTTTT
CDR3 protein: CASTLTRGAGEKLFF

D gene: TRBD2
J gene: TRBJ2-7
V gene: TRBV30
clone size: NA
CDR3 DNA: TGTGCCTGGAGTTCTTCTAGCGGGACCGAGCAGTACTTC
CDR3 protein: CAWSSSSGTEQYF

D gene: NA
J gene: TRBJ2-7
V gene: TRBV25-1
clone size: NA
CDR3 DNA: TGTGCCAGCAGTGAATATGTAGAGAACACGAACTACGAGCAGTACTTC
CDR3 protein: CASSEYVENTNYEQYF

D gene: NA
J gene: TRBJ2-7
V gene: TRBV7-2
clone size: NA
CDR3 DNA: TGTGCCAGCAGCTCGGGGGCTGGGCGGGAGTTCGCCTACGAGCAGTACTTC
CDR3 protein: CASSSGAGREFAYEQYF

D gene: TRBD2
J gene: TRBJ2-3
V gene: TRBV7-9
clone size: once
CDR3 DNA: TGTGCCAGCAGCCAGACTAGCGGGGGGTCGGATACGCAGTATTTT
CDR3 protein: CASSQTSGGSDTQYF

D gene: NA
J gene: TRBJ1-5
V gene: TRBV5-4
clone size: NA
CDR3 DNA: TGTGCCAGCAGCTTTCTCGGGGGGACGGGTCAGCCCCAGCATTTT
CDR3 protein: CASSFLGGTGQPQHF

D gene: TRBD1
J gene: TRBJ1-1
V gene: TRBV7-3
clone size: once
CDR3 DNA: TGTGCCAGCAGCTTATTGGGACAGGGGAACACTGAAGCTTTCTTT
CDR3 protein: CASSLLGQGNTEAFF

D gene: NA
J gene: TRBJ2-7
V gene: TRBV2
clone size: NA
CDR3 DNA: TGTGCCAGCAGTGCGGAGGTCGGTTACGAGCAGTACTTC
CDR3 protein: CASSAEVGYEQYF

D gene: NA
J gene: TRBJ1-1
V gene: TRBV5-1
clone size: NA
CDR3 DNA: TGCGCCAGCACCCCATCCGGGGTTGTGACTGAAGCTTTCTTT
CDR3 protein: CASTPSGVVTEAFF

D gene: NA
J gene: TRBJ2-1
V gene: TRBV5-1
clone size: NA
CDR3 DNA: TGCGCCAGCAGCTTGGCGGCGGGGACCTACAATGAGCAGTTCTTC
CDR3 protein: CASSLAAGTYNEQFF

D gene: NA
J gene: TRBJ1-1
V gene: TRBV2
clone size: NA
CDR3 DNA: TGTGCCAGCATTAAAAGTTGGGCCACTGAAGCTTTCTTT
CDR3 protein: CASIKSWATEAFF

D gene: NA
J gene: TRBJ2-7
V gene: TRBV27
clone size: NA
CDR3 DNA: TGTGCCAGCAGAGACAGTGGATCCTACGAGCAGTACTTC
CDR3 protein: CASRDSGSYEQYF

D gene: TRBD1
J gene: TRBJ1-6
V gene: TRBV11-2
clone size: NA
CDR3 DNA: TGTGCCAGCAGATTAGGACAGGTGACAGATAGCTCCTATAATTCACCCCTCCACTTT
CDR3 protein: CASRLGQVTDSSYNSPLHF

D gene: NA
J gene: TRBJ1-4
V gene: TRBV7-9
clone size: NA
CDR3 DNA: TGTGCCAGCAGCTCAGCTGCAACTAATGAAAAACTGTTTTTT
CDR3 protein: CASSSAATNEKLFF

D gene: TRBD2
J gene: TRBJ2-2
V gene: TRBV27
clone size: large
CDR3 DNA: TGTGCCAGCAGACGGACTAGCGGACACAGCGGGGAGCTGTTTTTT
CDR3 protein: CASRRTSGHSGELFF

D gene: TRBD2
J gene: TRBJ2-3
V gene: TRBV6-4
clone size: NA
CDR3 DNA: TGTGCCAGCAGTGCCGGACTAGCGGGGGTCACAGATACGCAGTATTTT
CDR3 protein: CASSAGLAGVTDTQYF

D gene: TRBD1
J gene: TRBJ2-1
V gene: TRBV10-3
clone size: once
CDR3 DNA: TGTGCCATCAGTGGACAGGGAGTGGAGCAGTTCTTC
CDR3 protein: CAISGQGVEQFF

D gene: NA
J gene: TRBJ2-6
V gene: TRBV5-5
clone size: NA
CDR3 DNA: TGTGCCAGCAGCTTGGACAGCTTATTCTCTGGGGCCAACGTCCTGACTTTC
CDR3 protein: CASSLDSLFSGANVLTF

D gene: NA
J gene: TRBJ2-5
V gene: TRBV5-1
clone size: NA
CDR3 DNA: TGCGCCAGCAGCTCGACAGGTCAAGAGACCCAGTACTTC
CDR3 protein: CASSSTGQETQYF

D gene: NA
J gene: TRBJ2-3
V gene: TRBV6-6
clone size: NA
CDR3 DNA: TGTGCCAGCAGTACCGGACAGATCACAGATACGCAGTATTTT
CDR3 protein: CASSTGQITDTQYF

D gene: NA
J gene: TRBJ2-1
V gene: TRBV5-1
clone size: NA
CDR3 DNA: TGCGCCAGCAGCTTGATTGGGACGGACAATGAGCAGTTCTTC
CDR3 protein: CASSLIGTDNEQFF

D gene: NA
J gene: TRBJ2-5
V gene: TRBV4-1
clone size: NA
CDR3 DNA: TGCGCCAGCAGCCAATCGGTAAATGAAGAGACCCAGTACTTC
CDR3 protein: CASSQSVNEETQYF

D gene: TRBD1
J gene: TRBJ2-1
V gene: TRBV7-2
clone size: NA
CDR3 DNA: TGTGCCAGCAGAGTGAGTCCGGGACAGGGACAGAGAGAGCAGTTCTTC
CDR3 protein: CASRVSPGQGQREQFF

D gene: NA
J gene: TRBJ1-6
V gene: TRBV7-2
clone size: NA
CDR3 DNA: TGTGCCAGCAGCCCGTCCCCGCGGGGGGCCCTCCACTTT
CDR3 protein: CASSPSPRGALHF

D gene: NA
J gene: TRBJ2-7
V gene: TRBV19
clone size: NA
CDR3 DNA: TGTGCCAGTAGTCAGGGGTCCTCCTACGAGCAGTACTTC
CDR3 protein: CASSQGSSYEQYF

D gene: NA
J gene: TRBJ2-3
V gene: TRBV2
clone size: NA
CDR3 DNA: TGTGCCAGCCTAGGTCAGGGGAGTTTAGATACGCAGTATTTT
CDR3 protein: CASLGQGSLDTQYF

D gene: TRBD2
J gene: TRBJ2-3
V gene: TRBV7-8
clone size: NA
CDR3 DNA: TGTGCCAGCAGCCCCAGACTAGCGGGGACCTTCGTTGTAGATACGCAGTATTTT
CDR3 protein: CASSPRLAGTFVVDTQYF

D gene: TRBD1
J gene: TRBJ1-2
V gene: TRBV7-9
clone size: NA
CDR3 DNA: TGTGCCAGCAGCCCTGGGACAGGGGCTTTATATTTGAGTGGCTACACCTTC
CDR3 protein: CASSPGTGALYLSGYTF

D gene: NA
J gene: TRBJ2-1
V gene: TRBV11-2
clone size: NA
CDR3 DNA: TGTGCCAGCAGCTCCATAAAGGAGCCACCAGGGTTAAATGAGCAGTTCTTC
CDR3 protein: CASSSIKEPPGLNEQFF

D gene: TRBD2
J gene: TRBJ2-3
V gene: TRBV7-3
clone size: NA
CDR3 DNA: TGTGCCAGCAGCCTCCGACTAGCGGGAGTGGGCACAGATACGCAGTATTTT
CDR3 protein: CASSLRLAGVGTDTQYF

D gene: NA
J gene: TRBJ2-7
V gene: TRBV9
clone size: once
CDR3 DNA: TGTGCCAGCAGCGTAGATAGCCCTAGGAACGAGCAGTACTTC
CDR3 protein: CASSVDSPRNEQYF

D gene: TRBD1
J gene: TRBJ1-2
V gene: TRBV2
clone size: NA
CDR3 DNA: TGTGCCAGCAGGAACCAGGGGGTTTCCATCTATGGCTACACCTTC
CDR3 protein: CASRNQGVSIYGYTF

D gene: NA
J gene: TRBJ2-3
V gene: TRBV21-1
clone size: few
CDR3 DNA: TGTGCCAGCAGCAAAGAGGGGGGCAGTAGGGGGAGGGCCTTTACAGATACGCAGTATTTT
CDR3 protein: CASSKEGGSRGRAFTDTQYF

D gene: TRBD1
J gene: TRBJ1-4
V gene: TRBV6-5
clone size: NA
CDR3 DNA: TGTGCCAGCCAGGGACAGTATGAAAAACTGTTTTTT
CDR3 protein: CASQGQYEKLFF

D gene: NA
J gene: TRBJ1-5
V gene: TRBV9
clone size: NA
CDR3 DNA: TGTGCCAGCAGCGGGGGACCGGATAGCAATCAGCCCCAGCATTTT
CDR3 protein: CASSGGPDSNQPQHF

D gene: TRBD1
J gene: TRBJ1-1
V gene: TRBV5-5
clone size: once
CDR3 DNA: TGTGCCAGCAGCTTGGAGGGGGCGACTGAAGCTTTCTTT
CDR3 protein: CASSLEGATEAFF

D gene: TRBD1
J gene: TRBJ1-4
V gene: TRBV30
clone size: once
CDR3 DNA: TGTGCCTGGAGCCCAGACAGGGTGGGTGAAAAACTGTTTTTT
CDR3 protein: CAWSPDRVGEKLFF

D gene: NA
J gene: TRBJ2-1
V gene: TRBV7-9
clone size: NA
CDR3 DNA: TGTGCCAGCAGCCCCTACAATGAGCAGTTCTTC
CDR3 protein: CASSPYNEQFF

D gene: TRBD1
J gene: TRBJ2-7
V gene: TRBV25-1
clone size: NA
CDR3 DNA: TGTGCCAGCAGTGGCGGGACAGGGAGAATTTTAACGTCGGAGCAGTACTTC
CDR3 protein: CASSGGTGRILTSEQYF

D gene: NA
J gene: TRBJ2-7
V gene: TRBV28
clone size: NA
CDR3 DNA: TGTGCCAGCAGTTTACGGCAGGTGACCTACGAGCAGTACTTC
CDR3 protein: CASSLRQVTYEQYF

D gene: TRBD1
J gene: TRBJ2-7
V gene: TRBV6-1
clone size: NA
CDR3 DNA: TGTGCCAGCCGCGGGACAGGGGACCCCTACGAGCAGTACTTC
CDR3 protein: CASRGTGDPYEQYF

D gene: NA
J gene: TRBJ2-3
V gene: TRBV4-1
clone size: NA
CDR3 DNA: TGCGCCAGCAGTCCCCTCGCGGGAAGAATCACAGATACGCAGTATTTT
CDR3 protein: CASSPLAGRITDTQYF

D gene: NA
J gene: TRBJ1-3
V gene: TRBV10-3
clone size: NA
CDR3 DNA: TGTGCCATCAGTGACCAGCTTGGGTCTGGAAACACCATATATTTT
CDR3 protein: CAISDQLGSGNTIYF

D gene: NA
J gene: TRBJ2-1
V gene: TRBV5-5
clone size: NA
CDR3 DNA: TGTGCCAGCAGCTTGGCCAGCCTCAGCTCCTACAATGAGCAGTTCTTC
CDR3 protein: CASSLASLSSYNEQFF

D gene: NA
J gene: TRBJ2-1
V gene: TRBV28
clone size: NA
CDR3 DNA: TGTGCCAGCAGTGTGGGGCTCTACAATGAGCAGTTCTTC
CDR3 protein: CASSVGLYNEQFF

D gene: NA
J gene: TRBJ1-5
V gene: TRBV4-1
clone size: NA
CDR3 DNA: TGCGCCAGCAGCCAGGTAGACAGTCTGAATCAGCCCCAGCATTTT
CDR3 protein: CASSQVDSLNQPQHF

D gene: NA
J gene: TRBJ2-5
V gene: TRBV5-1
clone size: NA
CDR3 DNA: TGCGCCAGCAGAGAAAGAGCAGGGGCGCAGGAGACCCAGTACTTC
CDR3 protein: CASRERAGAQETQYF

D gene: TRBD1
J gene: TRBJ2-5
V gene: TRBV7-9
clone size: NA
CDR3 DNA: TGTGCCAGCAGCTTAGAGGGGGCAGAGACCCAGTACTTC
CDR3 protein: CASSLEGAETQYF

D gene: NA
J gene: TRBJ1-5
V gene: TRBV5-3
clone size: NA
CDR3 DNA: TGTGCCAGAAGCGGGCCCTCTGGGTTTCGAAGCAATCAGCCCCAGCATTTT
CDR3 protein: CARSGPSGFRSNQPQHF

D gene: TRBD2
J gene: TRBJ2-5
V gene: TRBV15
clone size: once
CDR3 DNA: TGTGCCACCAGCAGAGCGGCTAGCGGAGAAGAGACCCAGTACTTC
CDR3 protein: CATSRAASGEETQYF

D gene: NA
J gene: TRBJ1-2
V gene: TRBV29-1
clone size: NA
CDR3 DNA: TGCAGCGTTGTACGGGGCGGCTATGGCTACACCTTC
CDR3 protein: CSVVRGGYGYTF

D gene: NA
J gene: TRBJ1-4
V gene: TRBV6-5
clone size: NA
CDR3 DNA: TGTGCCAGCAGGCGGGGGGGCGCCGGCTTTGAAAAACTGTTTTTT
CDR3 protein: CASRRGGAGFEKLFF

D gene: TRBD2
J gene: TRBJ2-1
V gene: TRBV9
clone size: NA
CDR3 DNA: TGTGCCAGCAGTCCACTAGCGGCCTACAATGAGCAGTTCTTC
CDR3 protein: CASSPLAAYNEQFF

D gene: NA
J gene: TRBJ2-3
V gene: TRBV25-1
clone size: NA
CDR3 DNA: TGTGCCAGCAGTTTCGGCAGCACAGATACGCAGTATTTT
CDR3 protein: CASSFGSTDTQYF

D gene: TRBD1
J gene: TRBJ1-2
V gene: TRBV5-6
clone size: once
CDR3 DNA: TGTGCCAGCAGCCTGGGACAGGGGATCGATGGCTACACCTTC
CDR3 protein: CASSLGQGIDGYTF

D gene: NA
J gene: TRBJ1-5
V gene: TRBV4-3
clone size: NA
CDR3 DNA: TGCGCCAGCAGCCAAGATCTAACCGGGTTCAGCAATCAGCCCCAGCATTTT
CDR3 protein: CASSQDLTGFSNQPQHF